The 29 T cell receptor beta chains reported below all come from one sample, sequenced in a study of cytomegalovirus exposure and HLA in healthy donors. Primers included in the PCR were 60 Vbeta and 13 Jbeta primers. The assay was immunoSEQ multiplex PCR, and TCRdb's table has in-frame clones only and misses some. The table lists over 100,000 clones, about 70% of them singletons. Sequencing was done on a sample of PBMCs. The receptors were sampled from a woman in her 30s in good health and CMV-seronegative.

The chain recombines TRBV11-2 with TRBJ1-6; 7 bases map to TRBD1. This CDR3 region has 15 residues. Looked up from germline, CDR1 is SGHAT and CDR2 is FQNNGV. Unmatched junction bases numbered 5, after V lost 2 bases and J lost 7 bases. The chain's CDR3 is CASSLQGEINSPLHF. DNA for the CDR3: TGTGCCAGCAGCTTACAGGGGGAAATCAATTCACCCCTCCACTTT.

V gene TRBV5-6 combines with J gene TRBJ1-2; D perhaps matches TRBD1 (6 bases). Germline CDR1 reads SGHDT; CDR2 reads YYEEEE. The CDR3 loop spans 14 amino acids. Trimming took 3 bases from V and 4 from J, leaving 13 bases between them. In DNA form, the CDR3 reads TGTGCCAGCAGCTCAAGGGGGTCTGGCTATGGCTACACCTTC. The encoded protein is CASSSRGSGYGYTF.

This chain joins TRBV7-6 and TRBJ2-1; TRBD2 aligns across 8 bases. With V trimmed by 5 bases and J by 1 base, 4 bases remained unmatched. The CDR3 runs 15 residues. Germline CDR1 reads SGHVS; CDR2 reads FNYEAQ. CDR3 in DNA: TGTGCCAGCAGCGATAGCGGGGCGTCCTACAATGAGCAGTTCTTC. Its translation is CASSDSGASYNEQFF.

Of note for this clone: One end of the junction varies from germline; a read error may be responsible. The chain employs TRBV30 and TRBJ2-7, with 7 bases that match TRBD2. This CDR3 has 12 amino acids. Germline assignment: CDR1 GTSNPN and CDR2 SVGIG (reference sequence). The CDR3 reads CVWGPSGYEQYF. The CDR3 DNA sequence: TGTGTCTGGGGTCCTAGCGGCTACGAGCAGTACTTC.

The chain has TRBV2 and TRBJ2-1; D is possibly TRBD2 (6 bases). The CDR3 loop spans 13 amino acids. Trimming removed 7 bases at V and 2 bases at J, with 9 bases between. The germline gives CDR1 SNHLY, CDR2 FYNNEI. The CDR3 DNA reads TGTGCCAGCACAGCGGGCGCCTACAATGAGCAGTTCTTC. This sequence encodes CASTAGAYNEQFF.

This chain uses TRBV5-1 with TRBJ2-7, with TRBD1 identical over 12 bases. V lost 4 bases and J lost 4; bases outside the gene matches: 6. This CDR3 contains 15 residues. Germline V gene data show CDR1 as SGHRS and CDR2 as YFSETQ. The CDR3 bases are TGCGCCAGCAGCCCACGGGACAGGGGGCCATACGAGCAGTACTTC. This gives the protein CASSPRDRGPYEQYF. Drawing the rest from reference TRBV5-1 and TRBJ2-7, the complete variable domain is KAGVTQTPRYLIKTRGQQVTLSCSPISGHRSVSWYQQTPGQGLQFLFEYFSETQRNKGNFPGRFSGRQFSNSRSEMNVSTLELGDSALYLCASSPRDRGPYEQYFGPGTRLTVT.

The rearrangement links TRBV28 to TRBJ2-5; 13 bases match TRBD2. Germline V CDR1 and CDR2: MDHEN, SYDVKM. J was trimmed by 5 bases and V by 4 bases; bases with no gene match: 7. This CDR3 is 16 amino acids long. CDR3 amino acids: CASSSRTSGSKETQYF. DNA of the CDR3: TGTGCCAGCAGTTCGAGGACTAGCGGGAGCAAGGAGACCCAGTACTTC.

V and J are TRBV7-6 and TRBJ1-5; D is unresolved. This CDR3 is 13 amino acids long. The ends were cut back, 5 bases at V and 5 bases at J, with 10 bases in the middle. Germline loops: CDR1 SGHVS, CDR2 FNYEAQ. CDR3 nucleotides: TGTGCCAGCAGCCTTGCGGGAGATCAGCCCCAGCATTTT. Translated: CASSLAGDQPQHF.

The chain recombines TRBV7-8 with TRBJ2-1, with 7 bases aligning to TRBD2. Looked up from germline, CDR1 is SGHVS and CDR2 is FQNEAQ. V dropped 5 bases and J dropped 7; count of bases not matched to a gene: 11. The CDR3 is 15 amino acids. The CDR3: CASSLGLAEINEQFF. DNA of the CDR3: TGTGCCAGCAGCCTGGGGCTAGCGGAGATAAATGAGCAGTTCTTC.

The V call is TRBV4-2, the J call TRBJ2-2; 9 bases line up with TRBD2. The germline V gene has CDR1 LGHNA and CDR2 YNFKEQ. CDR3 size: 15 residues. Trimming at V came to 5 bases and at J to 2 bases, leaving 3 bases not matched to a gene. CDR3 protein: CASSSGTSNTGELFF. CDR3 in DNA: TGTGCCAGCAGCTCCGGGACTAGCAACACCGGGGAGCTGTTTTTT.

The CDR3, as DNA: TGTGCCAGCACCCAAGAGGGACAGAATTATGGCTACACCTTC. Its translation is CASTQEGQNYGYTF. The genes are TRBV6-5 and TRBJ1-2, with 7 positions matching TRBD1. This CDR3 is built from 14 residues. CDR1 is MNHEY and CDR2 is SVGAGI in the germline V gene. The V and J ends lost 7 bases and 5 bases, in that order; junction bases with no gene match: 10.

There are a few counts of this clone. The genes are TRBV6-5 and TRBJ2-5, with a weak D call TRBD2 (5 bases). CDR3 size: 15 residues. V dropped 6 bases and J dropped 3 bases, with 17 bases sitting between them. CDR1 and CDR2 from the germline V gene are MNHEY and SVGAGI. In DNA, the CDR3 is TGTGCCAGCAGGAAACGGACTGAGCACGAAGAGACCCAGTACTTC. Amino acids: CASRKRTEHEETQYF.

This chain joins TRBV5-1 and TRBJ1-5; D is perhaps TRBD1 (6 bases). CDR1 SGHRS and CDR2 YFSETQ come from the germline V gene. The CDR3 is made up of 16 amino acids. Trimming took 0 bases from V and 2 from J, leaving 12 bases between them. The CDR3 is CASSLGGGVGNQPQHF. The CDR3 DNA reads as TGCGCCAGCAGCTTGGGGGGGGGCGTGGGCAATCAGCCCCAGCATTTT. The whole variable domain, remainder taken from reference TRBV5-1 and TRBJ1-5, is KAGVTQTPRYLIKTRGQQVTLSCSPISGHRSVSWYQQTPGQGLQFLFEYFSETQRNKGNFPGRFSGRQFSNSRSEMNVSTLELGDSALYLCASSLGGGVGNQPQHFGDGTRLSIL.

The sample holds a few counts of this clone. The chain uses TRBV29-1 and TRBJ1-1; weak D call: TRBD1 (6 bases). V shed 7 bases and J shed 1 base, with 13 bases lying between them. From germline, CDR1 is SQVTM and CDR2 ANQGSEA. The CDR3 totals 13 residues. The CDR3 protein is CSARPDRNTEAFF. CDR3 DNA: TGCAGCGCCAGACCGGACAGGAACACTGAAGCTTTCTTT.

V and J are TRBV30 and TRBJ2-4; 10 bases agree with TRBD1. The germline CDR1 and CDR2 sequences are GTSNPN and SVGIG (reference sequence). V shed 3 bases and J 2 bases; nucleotides not matched to a gene: 10. This CDR3 has 17 amino acids. This CDR3 is CAWSKLGTGVTKNIQYF. CDR3 DNA sequence: TGTGCCTGGAGCAAATTGGGGACAGGGGTAACCAAAAACATTCAGTACTTC.

This clone was seen a handful of times. The rearrangement links TRBV5-5 to TRBJ1-1; D might be TRBD1 (6 bases). This CDR3 has 14 amino acids. CDR1 and CDR2 from the germline V gene are SGHKS and YYEKEE (reference sequence). The germline V and J ends were trimmed by 4 bases and 1 base, with 11 bases remaining between them. The DNA of the CDR3 is TGTGCCAGCAGCCCGGGACAACAGAACACTGAAGCTTTCTTT. This encodes CASSPGQQNTEAFF.

This sequence joins TRBV10-3 and TRBJ2-3; either TRBD1 or TRBD2 may fit D (7 bases each). The germline gives CDR1 ENHRY, CDR2 SYGVKD. The CDR3 sequence is 14 residues long. Trimming removed 6 bases from V and 6 bases from J, with 16 bases in between. The CDR3 nucleotides read TGTGCCATCAGGGAGACTAGCAGGGGGGATACGCAGTATTTT. Translation: CAIRETSRGDTQYF.

V is TRBV29-1 and J is TRBJ2-7; 10 bases fit TRBD2. After removal of 6 bases from V and 2 bases from J, the junction contained 4 bases not matched to a gene. Germline V gene lookup returns CDR1 SQVTM and CDR2 ANQGSEA. The CDR3 is made up of 13 amino acids. The CDR3 nucleotides read TGCAGCGTCTTCACTAGCGGGACCTACGAGCAGTACTTC. Protein sequence: CSVFTSGTYEQYF.

V gene TRBV5-4 combines with J gene TRBJ2-1; 7 positions match TRBD1. V lost 3 bases, J lost 4 bases, and 10 bases stayed unmatched. Per germline, CDR1 SGHNT and CDR2 YYREEE (reference sequence). This CDR3 is built from 16 residues. In DNA, the CDR3 is TGTGCCAGCAGCTCTTCCGGGACAGCTCTTTACAATGAGCAGTTCTTC. As protein: CASSSSGTALYNEQFF.

This clone appeared once. V is TRBV7-6 and J is TRBJ2-7; D possibly corresponds to TRBD2 (6 bases). V was shortened by 2 bases and J by 4 bases, with 9 bases between the two germline ends. The CDR3 is 13 residues long. CDR1 and CDR2 (germline): SGHVS, FNYEAQ. This chain's CDR3 is CASSLPGGYEQYF. The CDR3 DNA sequence: TGTGCCAGCAGCTTACCAGGAGGGTACGAGCAGTACTTC.

This clone appeared once. CDR3 DNA sequence: TGTGCCAGCAATACGGGACAGAGGGGATATGAAAAACTGTTTTTT. It yields the protein CASNTGQRGYEKLFF. The V gene is TRBV25-1, the J gene TRBJ1-4; TRBD1 aligns across 7 bases. With 7 bases clipped from V and 6 bases from J, the junction kept 11 bases outside the gene matches. Germline-derived CDR1 and CDR2 are MGHDK and SYGVNS. The CDR3 extends over 15 amino acids.

This chain uses TRBV5-1 with TRBJ2-3; no clear D. This CDR3 has 14 residues. Deletions cut 0 bases from V and 4 bases from J, with 9 bases between. Germline V gives CDR1 SGHRS, CDR2 YFSETQ. CDR3 coding DNA: TGCGCCAGCAGCTTGGGTTCTGGGCCAGATACGCAGTATTTT. It codes for CASSLGSGPDTQYF.

This rearrangement joins TRBV2 to TRBJ1-2; 9 nucleotides agree with TRBD1. J lost 5 bases, V lost 4 bases, and 5 bases had no gene match. This CDR3 spans 14 amino acids. Germline loops: CDR1 SNHLY, CDR2 FYNNEI. CDR3 loop: CASSVTGQGYGYTF. In DNA, the CDR3 is TGTGCCAGCAGTGTTACGGGACAGGGATATGGCTACACCTTC.

The chain combines TRBV5-1 with TRBJ2-7; a possible D gene is TRBD2 (6 bases). In germline, CDR1 is SGHRS, CDR2 YFSETQ. This CDR3 spans 16 amino acids. Between the trimmed V and J ends, which lost 0 bases and 4 bases, there was a span of 17 bases. The CDR3 DNA sequence: TGCGCCAGCAGCTTGGGAGGAGGGGATTTTATTTACGAGCAGTACTTC. It is translated as CASSLGGGDFIYEQYF.

The chain uses TRBV19 and TRBJ1-5, with TRBD1 matching over 7 bases. With 7 bases clipped from V and 7 bases from J, the junction kept 13 bases outside the gene matches. The CDR3 contains 15 residues. CDR1 LNHDA and CDR2 SQIVND come from the germline V gene (reference sequence). In nucleotides, the CDR3 is TGTGCCAGTAATTTTGGACAGGTGACCAACCAGCCCCAGCATTTT. Translating it yields CASNFGQVTNQPQHF. Using reference TRBV19 and TRBJ1-5 for the parts outside the CDR3, the full variable domain is DGGITQSPKYLFRKEGQNVTLSCEQNLNHDAMYWYRQDPGQGLRLIYYSQIVNDFQKGDIAEGYSVSREKKESFPLTVTSAQKNPTAFYLCASNFGQVTNQPQHFGDGTRLSIL.

The chain employs TRBV5-6 and TRBJ1-2, with D unclear. V was pared by 0 bases and J by 2 bases, with 8 bases between. CDR1 is SGHDT, CDR2 YYEEEE, per germline. This CDR3 is 14 amino acids long. As DNA, the CDR3 is TGTGCCAGCAGCTTGGTCGGGGAGAACTATGGCTACACCTTC. Its protein product is CASSLVGENYGYTF.

V and J are TRBV6-6 and TRBJ1-6; TRBD1 aligns across 7 bases. J lost 6 bases, V lost 7 bases, and 3 bases had no gene match. The V gene's germline CDR1 is MNHNY and CDR2 SVGAGI (reference sequence). This CDR3 spans 13 amino acids. CDR3 nucleotides: TGTGCCAGCACCGGGACAGCTAATTCACCCCTCCACTTT. It codes for CASTGTANSPLHF.

Only a few counts were recorded for this clone. This chain links TRBV21-1 with TRBJ2-3; the DNA was not used to check the table's D call, TRBD2. TRBV21-1 is noted as a pseudogene. The CDR3 is 17 residues long. The CDR3 reads CASSKDQGGRRTDTQYF. For the CDR3, the DNA is TGTGCCAGCAGCAAAGATCAGGGCGGGAGGCGAACAGATACGCAGTATTTT.

J is TRBJ1-1 and V is TRBV27, with no clear D. V was clipped by 1 base and J by 5 bases, with 17 bases between them. There are 16 residues in the CDR3. Germline CDR1 reads MNHEY; CDR2 reads SMNVEV (reference sequence). CDR3 region: CASSLLFGGMRTEAFF. The CDR3 region has the DNA TGTGCCAGCAGTTTATTATTTGGCGGAATGCGGACTGAAGCTTTCTTT.